This T cell receptor (beta chain) was profiled in a study of post-analysis software for immune sequencing data (dated by TCRdb to 2015 to 2017). General notes on the study: Disease courses on record covered relapsing-remitting, secondary progressive and progressive-relapsing multiple sclerosis, though some patients had no subtype annotation. The multiple sclerosis patient repertoires were compared with 10 to 12 previously published healthy control repertoires from donors aged 6 to 25 years. A subset of samples was prepared in parallel using single-end sample barcoding, then pooled and co-amplified after Illumina adapter ligation. What the study reported, not specific to this receptor: Significantly lower normalized Chao1 diversity was found in multiple sclerosis patients than in controls, suggesting substantial peripheral T-cell clonal expansion. When samples were clustered directly using the F measure, samples prepared in the same batch co-clustered strongly, which prompted a batch-effect correction. A handful of TRBV segments, including TRBV5-6, TRBV5-1 and TRBV20-1, were significantly more frequent in patients than controls. The multiple sclerosis patient group was slightly younger than the control group.

Library preparation used PCR. The instrument given in TCRdb is Illumina HiSeq 2500. To reduce PCR and sequencing biases, unique molecular identifiers were built into the TCR beta cDNA libraries. Every 1 to 10 million input T cells yielded approximately 500,000 cDNA molecules, meaning each molecule approximated one T cell. The patient libraries were prepared and sequenced using the same protocol as the earlier healthy control dataset. Within a given batch, samples were prepared together, multiplexed and sequenced on the same HiSeq lane. The authors' pipeline ran thus. MIGEC handled the raw barcoded reads, throwing out single-read molecular identifier groups before consensus assembly and CDR3 extraction. VDJtools was used for post-analysis of the clonotype tables, with diversity normalized by down-sampling every dataset to the smallest sample size. Repertoire overlap clustering matched CDR3 amino acid but not nucleotide sequences to correct batch-related cross-sample contamination. The public reads were run again by TCRdb, first through fastp at Q25 and then through MiXCR, and only productive beta chains were kept. Merged by CDR3 protein, the rows form single entries marked with the most common genes and DNA. TCRdb, rather than the study authors, made the V and J calls. The sample table contains 400,000 to 500,000 distinct CDR3 sequences; only one count was recorded for more than 30% of them. The ten largest clones take up roughly 8.2% of the sample.

The CDR3 contains 16 residues, cysteine and phenylalanine counted. The retained sequence is limited to the CDR3, 48 bases, with the frame set at the first base. V and J are trimmed by 0 bases and 4 bases, and the gene matches miss 7 bases of the junction. Per the germline V gene (reference sequence), DFQATT is the CDR1 and SNEGSKA is the CDR2. For this clonotype: The antigen this receptor binds is unknown. Nothing much larger sits one base from this clone, and base qualities are not available.

TCR beta repertoires were profiled from peripheral blood of more than ten young patients with multiple sclerosis to demonstrate the VDJtools post-analysis software. The patients with multiple sclerosis were children and adolescents between 6 and 15 years of age. This TCR was recovered from a girl aged 2-10 years with multiple sclerosis. The material sequenced was blood. The chain is assembled from TRBV20-1 and TRBJ2-3, and 10 junction bases match TRBD2. The CDR3 reads as follows: CSARDRLAGVSDTQYF. The base sequence is TGCAGTGCTAGAGATCGCCTAGCGGGAGTTTCAGATACGCAGTATTTT.